What follows are 27 T cell receptor beta chains derived from one specimen sequenced in a study of immune cell composition in non-small cell lung cancer. Normal lung was taken at the farthest possible site, at least 3 cm from tumour. Clones were sequenced by immunoSEQ multiplex PCR, and TCRdb holds only the in-frame ones, with some missing. The sample has several thousand clones; about 68% are singletons. The sample comprised non-adjacent lung tissue. The receptors originated from a human donor with non-small cell lung cancer.

The V call is TRBV10-3, the J call TRBJ2-1; 12 bases match TRBD2. J gave up 3 bases and V 5 bases, and 5 bases lay outside the gene matches. The CDR3 consists of 16 residues. Germline lookup yields CDR1 ENHRY and CDR2 SYGVKD. In nucleotides, the CDR3 is TGTGCCATCAGTCTCGGACTAGCGGGAAGCTACAATGAGCAGTTCTTC. It is translated as CAISLGLAGSYNEQFF.

This clone appeared once. The chain links TRBV7-8 to TRBJ2-4, with TRBD1 matching 8 bases. The ends lost 1 base at V and 4 bases at J; junction bases unmatched: 3. CDR3 length equals 15 residues. CDR1 SGHVS and CDR2 FQNEAQ come from the germline V gene. CDR3 nucleotide sequence: TGTGCCAGCAGCTTAGGGGGACAGGAGAAAAACATTCAGTACTTC. Its translation is CASSLGGQEKNIQYF.

In nucleotides, the CDR3 is TGTGCCAGCACCCAATTCCCTCGGACAGGGGGAGAGTCCGGGGAGCTGTTTTTT. Translation gives CASTQFPRTGGESGELFF. The chain links TRBV27 to TRBJ2-2; the match to TRBD1 covers 10 bases. V lost 7 bases to trimming and J lost 6 bases; unmatched junction nucleotides: 17. This CDR3 spans 18 amino acids. The germline V gene encodes CDR1 MNHEY and CDR2 SMNVEV (reference sequence).

The chain joins TRBV5-4 to TRBJ2-2, with D possibly matching TRBD2 (6 bases). The CDR3 consists of 16 residues. CDR1 SGHNT and CDR2 YYREEE come from the germline V gene (reference sequence). Trimming removed 0 bases at V and 4 bases at J, with 13 bases between. In DNA form, the CDR3 reads TGTGCCAGCAGCTTGGGCGGGGTTAGGGTCACCGGGGAGCTGTTTTTT. Its protein product is CASSLGGVRVTGELFF.

This chain connects TRBV6-4 to TRBJ1-1; 8 bases align to TRBD1. The trim removed 3 bases at V and 8 bases at J, leaving 14 bases unmatched. The CDR3 extends over 16 amino acids. The germline V gene encodes CDR1 MRHNA and CDR2 SNTAGT. CDR3 DNA: TGTGCCAGCAGTGATAGCCCCGGGACAGGATCAACAGAAGCTTTCTTT. Amino acids: CASSDSPGTGSTEAFF.

This sequence joins TRBV23-1 and TRBJ1-2; the match to TRBD1 covers 8 bases. TRBV23-1 has ORF status, its function being uncertain. V lost 8 bases, J lost 3 bases, and 23 bases stayed unmatched. CDR3 length: 19 residues. CDR3 residues: CASGSITLYRTGPDYGYTF. CDR3 bases: TGCGCCAGCGGGTCGATAACCCTTTACAGGACAGGGCCCGACTATGGCTACACCTTC.

V and J are TRBV7-9 and TRBJ1-2, with 9 bases identical to TRBD1. The V gene's germline CDR1 is SEHNR and CDR2 FQNEAQ (reference sequence). This CDR3 contains 13 residues. The V gene end was trimmed by 2 bases and the J gene end by 8 bases; junction bases not matched to a gene: 3. In DNA, the CDR3 is TGTGCCAGCAGCTTAATACAGGGGGCCGGCTACACCTTC. Residues: CASSLIQGAGYTF.

The chain combines TRBV5-1 with TRBJ1-4, with D unclear. The CDR3 extends over 15 amino acids. The germline CDR1 and CDR2 sequences are SGHRS and YFSETQ. Trimming removed 0 bases at V and 5 bases at J, with 11 bases between. The CDR3 here is CASSLGSAGNEKLFF. The CDR3 DNA reads TGCGCCAGCAGCTTGGGGAGTGCCGGGAATGAAAAACTGTTTTTT.

The chain carries TRBV6-5 and TRBJ2-7, with 13 bases lining up with TRBD2. Unmatched junction bases numbered 5, after V lost 6 bases and J lost 3 bases. Germline V gene lookup returns CDR1 MNHEY and CDR2 SVGAGI. The CDR3 is 15 residues long. CDR3 bases: TGTGCCAGCAGATCCGGGACTAGCGGGATCTACGAGCAGTACGTC. This translates into CASRSGTSGIYEQYV.

The rearrangement uses TRBV5-6 and TRBJ2-1, with 9 bases aligning to TRBD1. The trim removed 3 bases at V and 9 bases at J, leaving 10 bases unmatched. This CDR3 has 15 residues. Germline loops: CDR1 SGHDT, CDR2 YYEEEE. The CDR3 reads CASSSTGGGRGEQFF. CDR3 sequence (DNA): TGTGCCAGCAGCTCGACAGGGGGTGGTCGGGGTGAGCAGTTCTTC.

The chain links TRBV15 to TRBJ2-1; 8 nucleotides agree with TRBD1. CDR1 and CDR2 from the germline V gene are LNHNV and YYDKDF (reference sequence). The CDR3 has 17 amino acids. Losses at the gene ends were 1 base for V and 8 bases for J; bases not matched to a gene: 13. DNA for the CDR3: TGTGCCACCAGCAGAGGTCTGGTAGAGGCAGGGGGCGATGAGCAGTTCTTC. This sequence encodes CATSRGLVEAGGDEQFF.

V and J are TRBV6-6 and TRBJ2-3; 10 bases fit TRBD1. V lost 5 bases, J lost 6 bases, and 5 bases stayed unmatched. The CDR3 contains 14 residues. Germline assignment: CDR1 MNHNY and CDR2 SVGAGI (reference sequence). This CDR3 reads CASSQTGGSDTQYF. The CDR3 coding sequence is TGTGCCAGCAGTCAGACAGGGGGCTCGGATACGCAGTATTTT.

The chain carries TRBV10-2 and TRBJ1-1; the D gene is possibly TRBD1 (6 bases). Trimming cost V 3 bases and J 4 bases, with 9 bases left between them. The germline V gene has CDR1 WSHSY and CDR2 SAAADI. CDR3 length equals 13 residues. The CDR3 bases are TGCGCCAGCAGTGATCAGGACAGCACTGAAGCTTTCTTT. Translating it yields CASSDQDSTEAFF.

V gene TRBV10-1 combines with J gene TRBJ2-1; tentatively, D is TRBD1 (6 bases). The CDR3 totals 13 residues. The germline CDR1 and CDR2 sequences are WNHNN and SYGVQD (reference sequence). V shed 6 bases and J shed 5 bases, with 11 bases lying between them. The DNA for the CDR3 is TGCGCCAGCAGCGGGACAAGTAACAATGAGCAGTTCTTC. It is translated as CASSGTSNNEQFF.

The V and J genes are TRBV7-9 and TRBJ1-1; possibly TRBD1 for D (5 bases). The CDR3 sequence is 18 residues long. V lost 3 bases and J 0 bases, leaving 20 bases between the germline ends. The germline gives CDR1 SEHNR, CDR2 FQNEAQ (reference sequence). The CDR3 DNA reads TGTGCCAGCAGCTTGGACCCCGCGGGGCCGCCCGTGAACACTGAAGCTTTCTTT. It yields the protein CASSLDPAGPPVNTEAFF. Using reference TRBV7-9 and TRBJ1-1 for the parts outside the CDR3, the full variable domain is DTGVSQNPRHKITKRGQNVTFRCDPISEHNRLYWYRQTLGQGPEFLTYFQNEAQLEKSRLLSDRFSAERPKGSFSTLEIQRTEQGDSAMYLCASSLDPAGPPVNTEAFFGQGTRLTVV.

The chain combines TRBV14 with TRBJ2-3; 13 nucleotides align to TRBD2. J gave up 4 bases and V 2 bases, and 3 bases lay outside the gene matches. This CDR3 contains 16 residues. Germline V gives CDR1 SGHDN, CDR2 FVKESK. The CDR3 spells CASSQWTSGGADTQYF. In DNA, the CDR3 is TGTGCCAGCAGCCAATGGACTAGCGGGGGTGCAGATACGCAGTATTTT.

This chain connects TRBV19 to TRBJ2-6, with TRBD1 matching 10 bases. Germline-derived CDR1 and CDR2 are LNHDA and SQIVND (reference sequence). The CDR3 has 19 residues. V gave up 6 bases and J gave up 1 base; unmatched junction bases: 12. CDR3 in amino acids: CASRGIDRGLQSGANVLTF. The CDR3 DNA reads TGTGCCAGTAGAGGGATTGACAGGGGGCTTCAGTCTGGGGCCAACGTCCTGACTTTC.

The chain carries TRBV4-3 and TRBJ1-1; the D gene is possibly TRBD1 (5 bases). The germline V and J ends were trimmed by 4 bases and 4 bases, with 13 bases remaining between them. The CDR3 has 14 amino acids. Germline V CDR1 and CDR2: LGHNA, YSLEER. CDR3 DNA: TGCGCCAGCAGCCGTAATGGGCAGGGCACTGAAGCTTTCTTT. Amino acid sequence: CASSRNGQGTEAFF.

The chain carries TRBV5-6 and TRBJ2-1, with 11 nucleotides matching TRBD2. The CDR3 runs to 16 residues. J lost 4 bases, V lost 1 base, and 4 bases had no gene match. Germline V gene sequence: CDR1 SGHDT, CDR2 YYEEEE. CDR3 nucleotides: TGTGCCAGCAGCTTGCCTACTAGCGGGAGATACAATGAGCAGTTCTTC. Translating it yields CASSLPTSGRYNEQFF.

The V gene is TRBV6-5, the J gene TRBJ1-1; D may be TRBD1 (6 bases). CDR3 length: 15 amino acids. With 5 bases removed from V and 1 base from J, the gap between germline ends came to 14 bases. CDR1 is MNHEY and CDR2 is SVGAGI in the germline V gene. Here the CDR3 reads CASSRDTPRNTEAFF. The CDR3 DNA reads as TGTGCCAGCAGTAGGGACACCCCCCGGAACACTGAAGCTTTCTTT.

A note on this clone: A read error is likely, as this CDR3 ends without the conserved phenylalanine or tryptophan. No DNA is shown, since the ends of the CDR3 on it are uncertain; the CDR3 is the one TCRdb lists. The chain is built from TRBV12-5 and TRBJ1-2; the table calls TRBD1, which could not be checked here. The germline gives CDR1 LGHNT, CDR2 FRNRAP. Both ends counted, the CDR3 spans 13 residues. Here the CDR3 reads CASGLACLQGKTY.

This clone was detected only once. The chain couples TRBV11-2 to TRBJ2-7, with D possibly being TRBD2 (7 bases). V lost 2 bases and J lost 4, with 15 bases in between. CDR1 is SGHAT, CDR2 FQNNGV, per germline. The CDR3 has 15 residues. This CDR3 reads CASSLWGGSSYEQYV. The CDR3 bases are TGTGCCAGCAGCTTATGGGGGGGCTCTTCGTACGAGCAGTACGTC.

The chain combines TRBV6-9 with TRBJ2-2, with D uncertain. Germline CDR1 MNHGY, CDR2 SVAAGI. V lost 3 bases, J lost 9 bases, and 11 bases lay in between. The CDR3 contains 13 residues. CDR3 residues: CASSYSSEWELFF. The CDR3 DNA reads TGTGCCAGCAGTTACTCGAGTGAATGGGAGCTGTTTTTT.

This clone was recorded a few times. The rearrangement links TRBV11-2 to TRBJ1-5; D may be TRBD1 (6 bases). CDR3 size: 15 residues. Trimming removed 4 bases from V and 1 base from J, with 11 bases in between. CDR1 is SGHAT, CDR2 FQNNGV, per germline. In DNA, the CDR3 is TGTGCCAGCAGCTCCGGGACACTCAGCAATCAGCCCCAGCATTTT. This translates into CASSSGTLSNQPQHF.

This clone has more than one count but fewer than ten. The chain combines TRBV7-2 with TRBJ1-1; D unclear. This CDR3 is built from 13 residues. V was trimmed by 1 base and J by 5 bases, leaving 8 bases between them. In germline, CDR1 is SGHTA, CDR2 FQGNSA. CDR3 in amino acids: CASSLERGTEAFF. DNA of the CDR3: TGTGCCAGCAGCTTAGAAAGAGGTACTGAAGCTTTCTTT.

The rearrangement joins TRBV5-4 to TRBJ2-7; unclear D gene. The length of the CDR3 is 14 residues. The germline V gene has CDR1 SGHNT and CDR2 YYREEE (reference sequence). With 2 bases removed from V and 0 bases from J, the gap between germline ends came to 9 bases. The CDR3 region has the DNA TGTGCCAGCAGCTTAGAACCCAGCTCCTACGAGCAGTACTTC. Translated: CASSLEPSSYEQYF.

J is TRBJ1-1 and V is TRBV10-3; D is possibly TRBD1 (5 bases). The germline V and J ends were trimmed by 6 bases and 3 bases, with 8 bases remaining between them. This CDR3 contains 12 residues. Germline CDR1 ENHRY, CDR2 SYGVKD. The CDR3 reads CAIRARDTEAFF. The CDR3 DNA follows: TGTGCCATCAGAGCCAGGGACACTGAAGCTTTCTTT.